This TCR beta chain is drawn from a study of metastatic and nonmetastatic thyroid tumors (TCRdb year 2020). Notes on the research overall: Repertoires from peripheral blood and from tumor or nodule tissue samples of malignant and benign thyroid patients were compared.

From V the trimming removes 6 bases and from J it removes 7 bases, while the gene matches leave 12 bases of the junction unaccounted for. There are 15 amino acids in the CDR3, from cysteine to phenylalanine inclusive. The sequence is cut down to CDR3 DNA, 45 bases in frame from base 1. Based on the germline V gene (reference sequence), the CDR1 and CDR2 sequences are MNHEY and SMNVEV. Receptors were amplified or captured by PCR. These reads were obtained on an Illumina HiSeq 4000. High-throughput sequencing was used to profile the TCR beta-chain CDR3 region of every patient. From the authors' description of their analysis: The researchers built a classifier to tell apart papillary thyroid cancer patients with distant metastasis, based on CDR3 differences among clinicopathological groups. Repertoire diversity was assessed with the Shannon index, and tumor-blood repertoire similarity with the Morisita-Horn index. Using fastp trimming at Q25 and MiXCR clonotype assembly, TCRdb reanalyzed the public sequencing data and kept in-frame beta chains. The V and J calls, along with clone size, are taken from TCRdb and not from the paper's own processing. Counted in this sample were 15,000 to 17,000 clones; around 25% of them appeared once. Approximately 12% of the sample goes to the ten largest clones.

This clone came up a few times. This receptor's antigen is unknown. No much larger clone is present one base from it, and per-base qualities are unavailable. The research as a whole found: In both blood and tumor samples, TCR beta diversity was reported to be significantly higher in malignant tumors than in benign nodules.

Before undergoing thyroid surgery, none of the patients had been given any kind of treatment. The study retrospectively analysed patient clinical samples collected from the early 2010s to the late 2010s using T-cell receptor beta sequencing. This receptor was taken from a female donor with papillary thyroid cancer or a benign thyroid nodule (not recorded which). Some clones in this sample may be carry-over from other donors' samples. The sequenced material came from tumor tissue. The rearrangement joined TRBV27 to TRBJ2-1; 7 bases in between match TRBD1. The sequence in DNA is TGTGCCAGCAGCCTTAACAGGGGAGAGGGGAATGAGCAGTTCTTC. The encoded protein is CASSLNRGEGNEQFF.